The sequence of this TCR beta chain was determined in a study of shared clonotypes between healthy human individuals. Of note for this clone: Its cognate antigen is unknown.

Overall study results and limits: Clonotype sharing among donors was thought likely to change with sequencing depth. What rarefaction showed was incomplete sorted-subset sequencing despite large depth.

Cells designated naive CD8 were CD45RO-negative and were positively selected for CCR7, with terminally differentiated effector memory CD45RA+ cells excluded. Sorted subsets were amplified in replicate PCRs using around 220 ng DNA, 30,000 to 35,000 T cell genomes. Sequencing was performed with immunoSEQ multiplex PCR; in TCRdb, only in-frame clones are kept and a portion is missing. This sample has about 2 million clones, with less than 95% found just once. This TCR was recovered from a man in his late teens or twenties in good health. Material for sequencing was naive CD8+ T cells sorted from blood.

The CDR3 DNA reads TGTGCCAGCAGCCCCCGGACAGGGGAGCGCGAGCAGTACTTC. Protein product: CASSPRTGEREQYF. The chain carries TRBV5-5 and TRBJ2-7, with TRBD1 matching 9 bases. V shed 4 bases and J 6 bases; nucleotides not matched to a gene: 8. CDR3 length: 14 residues. Germline loops: CDR1 SGHKS, CDR2 YYEKEE (reference sequence).